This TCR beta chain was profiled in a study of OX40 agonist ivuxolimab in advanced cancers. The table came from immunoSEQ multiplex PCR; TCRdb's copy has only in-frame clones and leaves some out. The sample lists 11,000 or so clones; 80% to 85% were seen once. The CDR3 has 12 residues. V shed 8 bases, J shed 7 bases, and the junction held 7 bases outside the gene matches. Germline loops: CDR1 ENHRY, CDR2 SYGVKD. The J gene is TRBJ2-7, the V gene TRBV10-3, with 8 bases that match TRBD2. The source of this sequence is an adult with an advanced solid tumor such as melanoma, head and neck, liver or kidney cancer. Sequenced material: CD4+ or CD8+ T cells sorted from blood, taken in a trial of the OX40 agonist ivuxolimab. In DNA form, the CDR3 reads TGTGCCATCCTGGCGGGGGGAAGAGAGCAGTACTTC. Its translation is CAILAGGREQYF.